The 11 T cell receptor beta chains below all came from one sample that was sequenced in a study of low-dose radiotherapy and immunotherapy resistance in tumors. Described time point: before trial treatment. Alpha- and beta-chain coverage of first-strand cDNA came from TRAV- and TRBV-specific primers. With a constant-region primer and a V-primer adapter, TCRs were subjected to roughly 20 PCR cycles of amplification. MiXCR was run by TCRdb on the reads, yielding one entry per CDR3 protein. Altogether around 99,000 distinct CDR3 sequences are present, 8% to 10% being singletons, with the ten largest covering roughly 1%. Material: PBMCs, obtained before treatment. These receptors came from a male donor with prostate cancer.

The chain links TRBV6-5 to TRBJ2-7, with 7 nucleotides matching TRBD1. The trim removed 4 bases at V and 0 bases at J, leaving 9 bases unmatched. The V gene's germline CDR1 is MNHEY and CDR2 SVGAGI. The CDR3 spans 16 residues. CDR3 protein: CASSFLRQGSSYEQYF. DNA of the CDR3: TGTGCCAGCAGTTTCCTCCGACAGGGAAGCTCCTACGAGCAGTACTTC.

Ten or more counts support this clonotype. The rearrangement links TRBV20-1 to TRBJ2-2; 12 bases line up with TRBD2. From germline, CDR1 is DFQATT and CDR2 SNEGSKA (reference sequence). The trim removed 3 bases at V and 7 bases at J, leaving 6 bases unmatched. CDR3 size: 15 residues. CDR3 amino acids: CSASPSGRANGELFF. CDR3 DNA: TGCAGTGCTAGTCCTAGCGGGAGGGCGAACGGGGAGCTGTTTTTT.

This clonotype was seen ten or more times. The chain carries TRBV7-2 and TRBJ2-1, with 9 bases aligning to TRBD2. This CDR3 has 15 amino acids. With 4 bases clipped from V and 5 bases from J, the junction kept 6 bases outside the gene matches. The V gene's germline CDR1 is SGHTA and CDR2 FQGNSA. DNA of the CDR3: TGTGCCAGCAGCTCGGGACTAGCCCCCAACAATGAGCAGTTCTTC. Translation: CASSSGLAPNNEQFF.

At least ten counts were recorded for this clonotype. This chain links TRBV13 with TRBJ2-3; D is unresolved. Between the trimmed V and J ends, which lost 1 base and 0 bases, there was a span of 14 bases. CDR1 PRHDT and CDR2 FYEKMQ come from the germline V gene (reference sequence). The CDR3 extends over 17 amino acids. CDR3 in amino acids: CASSLAAEPSSTDTQYF. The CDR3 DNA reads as TGTGCCAGCAGCTTAGCTGCCGAGCCCTCTAGCACAGATACGCAGTATTTT.

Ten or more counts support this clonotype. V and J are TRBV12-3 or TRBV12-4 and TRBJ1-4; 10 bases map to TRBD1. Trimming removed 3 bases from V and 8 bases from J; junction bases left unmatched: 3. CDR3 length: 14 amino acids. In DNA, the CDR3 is TGTGCCAGCAGTTTTAGGACAGGGGGAGAAAAACTGTTTTTT. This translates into CASSFRTGGEKLFF.

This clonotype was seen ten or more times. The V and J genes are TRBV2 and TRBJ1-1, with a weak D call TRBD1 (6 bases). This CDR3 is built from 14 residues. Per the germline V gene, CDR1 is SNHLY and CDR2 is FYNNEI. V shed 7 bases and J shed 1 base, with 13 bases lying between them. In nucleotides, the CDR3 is TGTGCCAGCAAGAGGGACACGGGGAACACTGAAGCTTTCTTT. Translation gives CASKRDTGNTEAFF.

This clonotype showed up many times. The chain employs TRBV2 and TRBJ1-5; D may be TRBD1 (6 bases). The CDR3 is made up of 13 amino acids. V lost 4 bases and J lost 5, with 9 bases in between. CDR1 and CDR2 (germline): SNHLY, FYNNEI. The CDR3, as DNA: TGTGCCAGCAGTGTTCCAGGGGATCAGCCCCAGCATTTT. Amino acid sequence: CASSVPGDQPQHF.

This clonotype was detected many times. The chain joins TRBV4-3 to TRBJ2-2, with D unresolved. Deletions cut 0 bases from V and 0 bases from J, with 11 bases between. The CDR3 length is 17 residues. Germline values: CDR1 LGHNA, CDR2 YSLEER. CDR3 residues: CASSQDRAASNTGELFF. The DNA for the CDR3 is TGCGCCAGCAGCCAAGATCGTGCGGCGTCGAACACCGGGGAGCTGTTTTTT.

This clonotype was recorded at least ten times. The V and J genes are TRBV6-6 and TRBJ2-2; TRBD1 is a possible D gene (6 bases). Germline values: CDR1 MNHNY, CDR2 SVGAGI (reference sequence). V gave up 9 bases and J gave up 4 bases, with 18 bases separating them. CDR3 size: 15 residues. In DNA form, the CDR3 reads TGTGCCAGTATGACATCCGGGACAATCACCGGGGAGCTGTTTTTT. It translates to CASMTSGTITGELFF.

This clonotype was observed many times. The DNA of the CDR3 is TGCGCCAGCAGCGTCCAGGGAGGAACTAATGAAAAACTGTTTTTT. It encodes CASSVQGGTNEKLFF. The rearrangement uses TRBV5-1 and TRBJ1-4; possible D gene TRBD1, 5 bases. V was shortened by 4 bases and J by 1 base, with 11 bases between the two germline ends. In germline, CDR1 is SGHRS, CDR2 YFSETQ. This CDR3 has 15 amino acids.

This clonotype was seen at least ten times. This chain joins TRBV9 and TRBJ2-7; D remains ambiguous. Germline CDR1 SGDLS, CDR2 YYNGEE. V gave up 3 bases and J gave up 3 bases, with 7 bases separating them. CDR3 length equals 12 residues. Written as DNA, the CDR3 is TGTGCCAGCAGCGCCACAGACTACGAGCAGTACTTC. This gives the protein CASSATDYEQYF.